Described below is a single T cell receptor beta chain sequence and its context. Many counts were recorded for this clone. Its antigen is not yet known. Qualities for individual bases were not recorded, and no much larger clone is one base off. This sample is drawn from a study of blood T cell repertoires in COVID-19 (dated by TCRdb to 2018 to 2020). At the level of the whole study: Collaborator samples came from the United States, Italy and Spain and covered acute and convalescent phases of COVID-19. The prospective study material was composed of cDNA or gDNA derived from T cells, B-cell-depleted T cells, or PBMCs. Subjects who had been exposed to COVID-19, were actively infected with it, or had recovered from it provided the deeply sampled blood TCRbeta repertoires that made up the dataset. The repertoires were made available in a free public database intended to serve as a resource for research on the immune response to SARS-CoV-2. The samples were drawn from two sources: the first 160 participants of the ongoing ImmuneRACE study, and fewer than 1,500 subjects contributed by 6 global collaborators. Nearly every sample came with metadata listing a de-identified subject ID, COVID-19 status, age in years and sex. Where available, HLA class I and class II types were taken from metadata supplied by the sample provider and were not determined by assay-based typing.

CDR1 MNHEY and CDR2 SVGEGT were looked up in the germline V gene. The germline V and J ends show losses of 0 bases and 6 bases respectively, and no gene match explains 1 base of the junction. The CDR3 has 15 amino acids, counting the end cysteine and phenylalanine. This entry keeps only the CDR3 DNA: 45 bases, framed from base 1. TCRbeta CDR3 regions were amplified from genomic DNA using the immunoSEQ Assay, a bias-controlled multiplex PCR. On the study's bioinformatics: Within the assay, amplification of reference gene primers was used to estimate how many nucleated cells each sample contained. Sequence reads were collapsed and filtered to measure the absolute abundance of every unique TCRbeta CDR3 rearrangement. For each sample, productive Simpson clonality was calculated as the square root of Simpson's diversity index across productive rearrangements. TCRdb took over this immuneACCESS table, retaining in-frame rearrangements with V and J assigned. Such tables are incomplete; in checked studies, under half of the missing clones stem from an unresolved V gene, and the remainder is unexplained. V, J and clone size reflect that table, while D and trimming were determined from the DNA. This sample has nearly 65,000 clones in its table, and around 84% of those were observed once. Of the sample, about 12% is held by the ten largest clones.

Each collaborating institution followed its own protocols to collect whole blood in K2EDTA tubes. For TCRbeta analysis, collaborator samples were shipped as frozen whole blood, as isolated PBMCs, or as DNA extracted from either sample type. The paper as a whole reports these results and caveats: The quantity of clinical and demographic metadata differed by source and by participant and was supplied without curation.

This receptor was taken from a human donor in a cohort sampled during active COVID-19. The chain is made from TRBV6-2 or TRBV6-3 and TRBJ2-1; TRBD1 aligns with 11 central bases. The source material was peripheral blood. The CDR3 corresponds to CASSYSGTGGNEQFF. The bases are TGTGCCAGCAGTTACTCCGGGACAGGGGGCAATGAGCAGTTCTTC.